What follows are 24 T cell receptor beta chains derived from one specimen sequenced in a study of yellow fever vaccine responses in identical twins. TCRdb redid the calling of the RT-PCR reads with MiXCR, one entry per CDR3 protein. The sample has around 18,000 distinct CDR3 sequences, about 61% seen once. Sample: T cells from blood (PBMCs), unsorted or a sorted subset (not recorded which), taken before or after yellow fever vaccination (not recorded which). The source is a woman in her late teens or twenties who received the yellow fever vaccine.

This clonotype was counted a few times. The gene calls are TRBV19 and TRBJ2-1, with 11 bases lining up with TRBD2. The junction had 1 base not matched to a gene; V was cut back by 5 bases and J by 10 bases. The CDR3 runs to 12 residues. The germline V gene has CDR1 LNHDA and CDR2 SQIVND (reference sequence). Here the CDR3 DNA reads TGTGCCAGTAGTGTAGCGGGAGGGGAGCAGTTCTTC. This sequence encodes CASSVAGGEQFF.

The chain couples TRBV12-3 or TRBV12-4 to TRBJ1-5; no firm D call. The CDR3 length is 13 residues. V was trimmed by 5 bases and J by 4 bases, leaving 9 bases between them. The CDR3 reads CASSLRINQPQHF. CDR3 bases: TGTGCCAGCAGTCTAAGGATAAATCAGCCCCAGCATTTT.

The chain links TRBV20-1 to TRBJ1-2, with D tentatively TRBD1 (6 bases). Germline CDR1 reads DFQATT; CDR2 reads SNEGSKA (reference sequence). This CDR3 is 13 amino acids long. V was pared by 5 bases and J by 4 bases, with 14 bases between. The CDR3 DNA sequence: TGCAGTGCTCGATCAGGGGTGGGCTATGGCTACACCTTC. Translated, it gives CSARSGVGYGYTF.

The genes are TRBV13 and TRBJ1-1; 9 bases match TRBD1. This CDR3 has 16 amino acids. CDR1 and CDR2 (germline): PRHDT, FYEKMQ (reference sequence). The V and J ends lost 0 bases and 4 bases, in that order; junction bases with no gene match: 6. CDR3 DNA sequence: TGTGCCAGCAGCTTAGGACAGGGGGCGCTGGGCACTGAAGCTTTCTTT. Translated: CASSLGQGALGTEAFF. The whole variable domain, remainder taken from reference TRBV13 and TRBJ1-1, is AAGVIQSPRHLIKEKRETATLKCYPIPRHDTVYWYQQGPGQDPQFLISFYEKMQSDKGSIPDRFSAQQFSDYHSELNMSSLELGDSALYFCASSLGQGALGTEAFFGQGTRLTVV.

The chain has TRBV2 and TRBJ2-5; possible D gene TRBD1, 5 bases. The CDR3 is made up of 14 amino acids. V dropped 0 bases and J dropped 2 bases, with 7 bases sitting between them. Germline-derived CDR1 and CDR2 are SNHLY and FYNNEI. This chain's CDR3 is CASSEAQGQETQYF. CDR3 in DNA: TGTGCCAGCAGTGAAGCCCAGGGACAAGAGACCCAGTACTTC.

This sequence joins TRBV28 and TRBJ1-2; no definite D call. The V and J ends lost 8 bases and 2 bases respectively, with 3 bases between them. The CDR3 is 10 amino acids. Per germline, CDR1 MDHEN and CDR2 SYDVKM. The CDR3 nucleotides are TGTGCCAGCTCAAACTATGGCTACACCTTC. Residues: CASSNYGYTF.

V gene TRBV6-5 combines with J gene TRBJ1-1; D perhaps matches TRBD1 (6 bases). The CDR3 is 14 amino acids. The V gene lost 2 bases and the J gene lost 5 bases, with 12 bases spanning the gap. From germline, CDR1 is MNHEY and CDR2 SVGAGI. CDR3 in amino acids: CASSYKGGSTEAFF. The CDR3 DNA reads TGTGCCAGCAGTTACAAGGGGGGAAGTACTGAAGCTTTCTTT.

The chain uses TRBV20-1 and TRBJ1-4; unclear D gene. This CDR3 spans 14 amino acids. In germline, CDR1 is DFQATT, CDR2 SNEGSKA (reference sequence). The V gene lost 0 bases and the J gene lost 5 bases, with 10 bases spanning the gap. CDR3 nucleotide sequence: TGCAGTGCTAGAGAGCGGGTCGGGAATGAAAAACTGTTTTTT. It specifies CSARERVGNEKLFF.

The chain is built from TRBV5-1 and TRBJ1-1; no clear D. V gave up 0 bases and J gave up 8 bases, with 8 bases separating them. Germline loops: CDR1 SGHRS, CDR2 YFSETQ. The CDR3 loop spans 12 amino acids. CDR3 residues: CASSLVQAEAFF. The DNA of the CDR3 is TGCGCCAGCAGCTTGGTACAAGCAGAAGCTTTCTTT.

The V call is TRBV7-3, the J call TRBJ2-3, with a possible D match to TRBD2 (6 bases). CDR3 length equals 14 residues. The V gene's germline CDR1 is SGHTA and CDR2 FQGTGA. The V end lost 3 bases, the J end lost 6 bases, and 13 bases lay between the germline ends. The CDR3 DNA sequence: TGTGCCAGCAGCTTTCCGGGAGTGGAGGATACGCAGTATTTT. As protein: CASSFPGVEDTQYF.

This rearrangement joins TRBV5-5 to TRBJ2-7, with 8 positions matching TRBD2. Germline-derived CDR1 and CDR2 are SGHKS and YYEKEE (reference sequence). CDR3 length equals 15 residues. The trim removed 5 bases at V and 2 bases at J, leaving 9 bases unmatched. CDR3 DNA: TGTGCCAGCAGGTGGGGTAGCGGGAACACCTACGAGCAGTACTTC. Translating it yields CASRWGSGNTYEQYF.

This rearrangement joins TRBV29-1 to TRBJ1-1; possible D gene TRBD1, 5 bases. Trimming took 7 bases from V and 0 from J, leaving 18 bases between them. The CDR3 runs to 15 residues. Germline CDR1 SQVTM, CDR2 ANQGSEA. CDR3 DNA: TGCAGCGCCCAGGATAGGGGTTTGGTGAACACTGAAGCTTTCTTT. The encoded protein is CSAQDRGLVNTEAFF. The entire variable domain, with the rest obtained from reference TRBV29-1 and TRBJ1-1, is as follows: SAVISQKPSRDICQRGTSLTIQCQVDSQVTMMFWYRQQPGQSLTLIATANQGSEATYESGFVIDKFPISRPNLTFSTLTVSNMSPEDSSIYLCSAQDRGLVNTEAFFGQGTRLTVV.

A few counts support this clonotype. The rearrangement uses TRBV11-3 and TRBJ2-1; D is ambiguous. This CDR3 contains 15 residues. V was trimmed by 1 base and J by 7 bases, leaving 14 bases between them. Germline V gene lookup returns CDR1 SGHNT and CDR2 YENEEA. The CDR3 DNA is TGTGCCAGCAGCTTAGGGGTCCCTTTGGGGAATGAGCAGTTCTTC. Its translation: CASSLGVPLGNEQFF.

The chain is built from TRBV11-2 and TRBJ1-1; a possible D gene is TRBD1 (5 bases). Looked up from germline, CDR1 is SGHAT and CDR2 is FQNNGV. CDR3 length: 13 amino acids. V was trimmed by 4 bases and J by 6 bases, leaving 12 bases between them. The CDR3 DNA is TGTGCCAGCAGCTCCTTCACAGGCTCTGAAGCTTTCTTT. Encoded protein: CASSSFTGSEAFF.

The V and J genes are TRBV18 and TRBJ1-6, with D maybe TRBD1 (5 bases). V shed 3 bases and J shed 2 bases, with 8 bases lying between them. This CDR3 comprises 15 residues. Germline V gives CDR1 KGHSH, CDR2 LQKENI. The CDR3 loop is CASSPGTAYNSPLHF. CDR3 DNA: TGTGCCAGCTCACCCGGGACGGCCTATAATTCACCCCTCCACTTT.

This chain links TRBV15 with TRBJ2-1, with D unresolved. V was shortened by 0 bases and J by 1 base, with 7 bases between the two germline ends. The CDR3 spans 15 residues. Germline CDR1 and CDR2: LNHNV and YYDKDF (reference sequence). The CDR3 DNA is TGTGCCACCAGCAGAGATCCCGGGTCCTACAATGAGCAGTTCTTC. It specifies CATSRDPGSYNEQFF. Variable domain in full (rest from reference TRBV15 and TRBJ2-1): DAMVIQNPRYQVTQFGKPVTLSCSQTLNHNVMYWYQQKSSQAPKLLFHYYDKDFNNEADTPDNFQSRRPNTSFCFLDIRSPGLGDTAMYLCATSRDPGSYNEQFFGPGTRLTVL.

This chain joins TRBV15 and TRBJ2-1, with a weak D call TRBD2 (5 bases). This CDR3 has 16 amino acids. V lost 1 base and J lost 8, with 18 bases in between. The germline V gene encodes CDR1 LNHNV and CDR2 YYDKDF (reference sequence). Written as DNA, the CDR3 is TGTGCCACCAGCAGAGGACTCCGGGAACAAGGCTATGAGCAGTTCTTC. It specifies CATSRGLREQGYEQFF.

This clonotype was seen once. V gene TRBV7-9 combines with J gene TRBJ1-2; perhaps TRBD1 as D (6 bases). Germline lookup yields CDR1 SEHNR and CDR2 FQNEAQ (reference sequence). CDR3 length equals 11 residues. V was shortened by 8 bases and J by 8 bases, with 12 bases between the two germline ends. The chain's CDR3 is CASVTGGGYTF. The DNA of the CDR3 is TGTGCCAGCGTGACAGGAGGAGGCTACACCTTC.

This clonotype was detected only a few times. This chain connects TRBV29-1 to TRBJ1-2; D not resolved. V lost 4 bases, J lost 0 bases, and 6 bases lay in between. The V gene's germline CDR1 is SQVTM and CDR2 ANQGSEA. The CDR3 totals 12 residues. The CDR3 nucleotides are TGCAGCGTTGTAAGCCCTAACTATGGCTACACCTTC. Translated, it gives CSVVSPNYGYTF.

V and J are TRBV18 and TRBJ2-7, with 7 bases matching TRBD1. Germline-derived CDR1 and CDR2 are KGHSH and LQKENI. V gave up 3 bases and J gave up 2 bases; unmatched junction bases: 7. The CDR3 sequence is 15 residues long. Here the CDR3 reads CASSPTGTDTYEQYF. In nucleotides, the CDR3 is TGTGCCAGCTCACCGACGGGGACAGACACCTACGAGCAGTACTTC.

J is TRBJ2-2 and V is TRBV18; D is perhaps TRBD1 or TRBD2 (6 bases each). Germline V gives CDR1 KGHSH, CDR2 LQKENI. The CDR3 sequence is 16 residues long. V was trimmed by 6 bases and J by 4 bases, leaving 18 bases between them. The CDR3 nucleotides read TGTGCCAGCTCTACCTCCTCAAGGGGGGCCACCGGGGAGCTGTTTTTT. Its protein product is CASSTSSRGATGELFF.

This clonotype was seen only once. The genes are TRBV15 and TRBJ2-3; no definite D call. CDR1 is LNHNV, CDR2 YYDKDF, per germline (reference sequence). Trimming pared 4 bases from V and 5 bases from J, leaving 22 bases between. The CDR3 runs to 17 residues. DNA of the CDR3: TGTGCCACCAGCAAGAACCGCAAACGTCTTTTAAGAGATACGCAGTATTTT. Amino acids: CATSKNRKRLLRDTQYF.

The rearrangement uses TRBV18 and TRBJ1-3; D call uncertain. The CDR3 sequence is 15 residues long. Germline V lookup: CDR1 KGHSH, CDR2 LQKENI. Trimming cost V 0 bases and J 0 bases, with 6 bases left between them. CDR3 sequence reads: CASSPPGFSGNTIYF. CDR3 nucleotides: TGTGCCAGCTCACCACCAGGCTTCTCTGGAAACACCATATATTTT.

This clonotype was observed once. The chain combines TRBV14 with TRBJ2-3; D may be TRBD2 (6 bases). The germline gives CDR1 SGHDN, CDR2 FVKESK. With 1 base removed from V and 2 bases from J, the gap between germline ends came to 7 bases. CDR3 length: 14 residues. As DNA, the CDR3 is TGTGCCAGCAGCCAAGGGAGGGCCACAGATACGCAGTATTTT. It specifies CASSQGRATDTQYF.